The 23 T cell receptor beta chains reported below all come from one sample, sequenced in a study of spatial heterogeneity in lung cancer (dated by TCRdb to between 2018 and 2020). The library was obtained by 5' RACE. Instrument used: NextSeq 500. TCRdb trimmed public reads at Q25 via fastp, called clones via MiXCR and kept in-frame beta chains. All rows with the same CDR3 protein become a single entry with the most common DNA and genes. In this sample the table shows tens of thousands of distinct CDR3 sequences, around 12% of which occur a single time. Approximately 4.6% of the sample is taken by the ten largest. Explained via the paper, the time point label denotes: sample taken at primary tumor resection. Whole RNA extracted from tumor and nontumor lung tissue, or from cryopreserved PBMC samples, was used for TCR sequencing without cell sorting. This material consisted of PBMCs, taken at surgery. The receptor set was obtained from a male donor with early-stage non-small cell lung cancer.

The CDR3 DNA reads TGTGCCAGCAGCTTAGCGTCAGATCCCTACGAGCAGTACTTC. Translation: CASSLASDPYEQYF. This chain links TRBV7-9 with TRBJ2-7, with no clear D. CDR1 is SEHNR and CDR2 is FQNEAQ in the germline V gene (reference sequence). The CDR3 sequence is 14 residues long. V lost 0 bases to trimming and J lost 2 bases, with 8 bases between them.

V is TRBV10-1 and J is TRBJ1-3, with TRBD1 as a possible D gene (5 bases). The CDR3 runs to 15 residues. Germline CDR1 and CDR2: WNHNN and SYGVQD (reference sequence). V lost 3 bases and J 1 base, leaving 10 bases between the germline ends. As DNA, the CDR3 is TGCGCCAGCAGTGAAGGGGACCCATCTGGAAACACCATATATTTT. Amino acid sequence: CASSEGDPSGNTIYF.

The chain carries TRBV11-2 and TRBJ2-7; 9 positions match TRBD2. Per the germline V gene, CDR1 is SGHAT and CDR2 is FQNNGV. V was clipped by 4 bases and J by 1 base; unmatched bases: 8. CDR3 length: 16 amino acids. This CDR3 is CASSSVRLAGSYEQYF. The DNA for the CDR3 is TGTGCCAGCAGCTCCGTGAGGCTAGCGGGGTCCTACGAGCAGTACTTC.

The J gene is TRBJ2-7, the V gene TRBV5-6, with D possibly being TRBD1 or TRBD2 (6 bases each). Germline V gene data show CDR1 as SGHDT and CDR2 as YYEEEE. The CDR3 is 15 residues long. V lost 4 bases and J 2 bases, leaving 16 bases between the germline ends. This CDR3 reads CASSRGSGQTYEQYF. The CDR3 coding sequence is TGTGCCAGCAGCCGGGGGTCAGGACAGACCTACGAGCAGTACTTC. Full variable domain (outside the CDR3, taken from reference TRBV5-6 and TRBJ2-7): DAGVTQSPTHLIKTRGQQVTLRCSPKSGHDTVSWYQQALGQGPQFIFQYYEEEERQRGNFPDRFSGHQFPNYSSELNVNALLLGDSALYLCASSRGSGQTYEQYFGPGTRLTVT.

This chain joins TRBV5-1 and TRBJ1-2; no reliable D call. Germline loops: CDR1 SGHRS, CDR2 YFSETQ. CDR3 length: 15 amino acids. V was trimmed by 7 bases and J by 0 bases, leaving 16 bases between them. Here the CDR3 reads CASAPRWSANYGYTF. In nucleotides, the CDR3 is TGCGCCAGCGCCCCCCGGTGGTCAGCTAACTATGGCTACACCTTC.

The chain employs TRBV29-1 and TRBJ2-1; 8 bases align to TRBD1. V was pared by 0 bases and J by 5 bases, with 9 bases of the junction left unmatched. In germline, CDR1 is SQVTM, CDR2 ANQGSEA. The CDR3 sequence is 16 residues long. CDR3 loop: CSVEDLTGQVNNEQFF. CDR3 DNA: TGCAGCGTTGAAGATCTTACGGGACAGGTGAACAATGAGCAGTTCTTC.

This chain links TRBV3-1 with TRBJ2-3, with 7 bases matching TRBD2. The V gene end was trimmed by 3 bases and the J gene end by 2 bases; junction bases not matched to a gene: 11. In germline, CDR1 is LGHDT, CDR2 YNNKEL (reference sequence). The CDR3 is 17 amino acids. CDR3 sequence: CASSHGWLAAYTDTQYF. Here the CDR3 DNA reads TGTGCCAGCAGCCATGGGTGGCTAGCGGCCTACACAGATACGCAGTATTTT.

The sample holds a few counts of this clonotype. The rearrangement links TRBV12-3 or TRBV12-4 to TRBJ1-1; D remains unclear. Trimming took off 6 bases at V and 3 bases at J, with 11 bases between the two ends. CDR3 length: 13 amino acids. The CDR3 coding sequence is TGTGCCAGCAGCTCTAAGAGGGACACTGAAGCTTTCTTT. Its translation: CASSSKRDTEAFF.

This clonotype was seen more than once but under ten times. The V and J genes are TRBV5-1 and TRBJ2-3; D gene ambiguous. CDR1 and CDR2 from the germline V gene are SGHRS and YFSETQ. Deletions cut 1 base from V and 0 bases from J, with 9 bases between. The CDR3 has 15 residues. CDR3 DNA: TGCGCCAGCAGCTTGACAGACACTAGCACAGATACGCAGTATTTT. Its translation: CASSLTDTSTDTQYF. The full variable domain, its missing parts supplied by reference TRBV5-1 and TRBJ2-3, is KAGVTQTPRYLIKTRGQQVTLSCSPISGHRSVSWYQQTPGQGLQFLFEYFSETQRNKGNFPGRFSGRQFSNSRSEMNVSTLELGDSALYLCASSLTDTSTDTQYFGPGTRLTVL.

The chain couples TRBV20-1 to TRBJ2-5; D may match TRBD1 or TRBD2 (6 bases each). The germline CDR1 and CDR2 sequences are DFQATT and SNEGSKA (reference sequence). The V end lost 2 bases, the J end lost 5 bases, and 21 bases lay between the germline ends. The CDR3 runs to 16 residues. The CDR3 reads CSARTDFEGGMETQYF. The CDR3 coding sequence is TGCAGTGCTAGAACTGACTTTGAGGGGGGCATGGAGACCCAGTACTTC.

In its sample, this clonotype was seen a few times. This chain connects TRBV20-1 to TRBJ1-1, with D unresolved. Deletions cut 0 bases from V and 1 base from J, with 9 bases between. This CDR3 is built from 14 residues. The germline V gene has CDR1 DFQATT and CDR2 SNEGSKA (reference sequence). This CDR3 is CSARDMAGNTEAFF. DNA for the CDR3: TGCAGTGCTAGAGATATGGCAGGGAACACTGAAGCTTTCTTT.

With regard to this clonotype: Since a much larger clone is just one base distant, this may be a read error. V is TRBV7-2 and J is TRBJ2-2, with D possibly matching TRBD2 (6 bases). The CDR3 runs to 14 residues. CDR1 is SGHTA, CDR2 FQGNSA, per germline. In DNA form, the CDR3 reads TGTGCCAGCGCCCTTGCCCCAGGCGGCGGGGAGCTGGTTTTT. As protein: CASALAPGGGELVF.

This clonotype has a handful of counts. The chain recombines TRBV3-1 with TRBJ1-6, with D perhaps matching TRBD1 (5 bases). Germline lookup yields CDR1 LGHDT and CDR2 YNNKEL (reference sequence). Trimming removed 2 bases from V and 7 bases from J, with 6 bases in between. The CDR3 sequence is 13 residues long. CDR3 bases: TGTGCCAGCAGCCAAAGGGGAAATTCACCCCTCCACTTT. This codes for CASSQRGNSPLHF.

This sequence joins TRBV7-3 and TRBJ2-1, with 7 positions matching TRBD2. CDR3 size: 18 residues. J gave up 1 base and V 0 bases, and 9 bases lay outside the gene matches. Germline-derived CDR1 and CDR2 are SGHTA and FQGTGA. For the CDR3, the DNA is TGTGCCAGCAGCTTAACGGGGTCCAGCGGGGCTTCCTACAATGAGCAGTTCTTC. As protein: CASSLTGSSGASYNEQFF.

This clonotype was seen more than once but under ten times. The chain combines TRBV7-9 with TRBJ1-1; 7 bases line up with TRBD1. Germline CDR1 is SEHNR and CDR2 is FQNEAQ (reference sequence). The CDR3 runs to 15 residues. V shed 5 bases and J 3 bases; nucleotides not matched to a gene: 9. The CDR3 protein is CASSPRQGGDTEAFF. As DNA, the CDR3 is TGTGCCAGCAGCCCCCGACAGGGAGGGGACACTGAAGCTTTCTTT.

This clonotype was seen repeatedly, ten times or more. The CDR3 is CSVGTNSLLAKNIQYF. Written as DNA, the CDR3 is TGCAGCGTTGGGACAAATTCACTTCTAGCCAAAAACATTCAGTACTTC. V is TRBV29-1 and J is TRBJ2-4, with D perhaps TRBD1 (5 bases). This CDR3 has 16 residues. Germline V gene sequence: CDR1 SQVTM, CDR2 ANQGSEA. Between the trimmed V and J ends, which lost 4 bases and 0 bases, there was a span of 16 bases.

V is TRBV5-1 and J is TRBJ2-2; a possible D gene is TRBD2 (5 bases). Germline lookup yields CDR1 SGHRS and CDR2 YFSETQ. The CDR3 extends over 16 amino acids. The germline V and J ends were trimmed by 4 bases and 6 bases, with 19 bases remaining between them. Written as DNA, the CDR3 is TGCGCCAGCAGCCAACTAGGGCCGACGGTGGCCGGGGAGCTGTTTTTT. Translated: CASSQLGPTVAGELFF. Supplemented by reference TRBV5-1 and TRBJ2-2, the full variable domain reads KAGVTQTPRYLIKTRGQQVTLSCSPISGHRSVSWYQQTPGQGLQFLFEYFSETQRNKGNFPGRFSGRQFSNSRSEMNVSTLELGDSALYLCASSQLGPTVAGELFFGEGSRLTVL.

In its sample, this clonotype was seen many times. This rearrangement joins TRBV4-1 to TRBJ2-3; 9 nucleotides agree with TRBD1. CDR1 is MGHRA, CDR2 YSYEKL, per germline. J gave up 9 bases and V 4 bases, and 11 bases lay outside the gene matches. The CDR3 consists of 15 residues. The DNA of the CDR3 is TGCGCCAGCAGCCCCCTACCGGGACAGGGTGAGACGCAGTATTTT. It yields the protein CASSPLPGQGETQYF.

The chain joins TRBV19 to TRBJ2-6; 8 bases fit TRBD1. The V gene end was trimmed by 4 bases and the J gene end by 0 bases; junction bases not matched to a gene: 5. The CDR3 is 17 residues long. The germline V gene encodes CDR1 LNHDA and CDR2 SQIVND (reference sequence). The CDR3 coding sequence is TGTGCCAGTAGTACCGGGACAGGCCGCTCTGGGGCCAACGTCCTGACTTTC. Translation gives CASSTGTGRSGANVLTF.

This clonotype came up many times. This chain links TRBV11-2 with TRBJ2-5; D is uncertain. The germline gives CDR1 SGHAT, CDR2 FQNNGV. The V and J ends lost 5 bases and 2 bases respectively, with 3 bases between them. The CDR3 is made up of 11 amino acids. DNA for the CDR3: TGTGCCAGCAGCGAACAAGAGACCCAGTACTTC. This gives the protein CASSEQETQYF.

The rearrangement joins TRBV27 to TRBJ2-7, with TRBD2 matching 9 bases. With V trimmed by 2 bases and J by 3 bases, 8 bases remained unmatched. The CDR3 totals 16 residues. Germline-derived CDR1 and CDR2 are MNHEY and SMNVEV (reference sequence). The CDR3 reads CASSLQGGRAIYEQYF. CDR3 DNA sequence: TGTGCCAGCAGTTTACAAGGCGGGAGGGCCATCTACGAGCAGTACTTC.

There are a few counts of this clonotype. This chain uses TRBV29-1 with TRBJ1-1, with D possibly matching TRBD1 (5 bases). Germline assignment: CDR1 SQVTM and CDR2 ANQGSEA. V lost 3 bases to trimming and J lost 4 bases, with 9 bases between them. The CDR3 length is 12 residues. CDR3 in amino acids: CSVDQGGTEAFF. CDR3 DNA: TGCAGCGTTGACCAGGGCGGCACTGAAGCTTTCTTT.

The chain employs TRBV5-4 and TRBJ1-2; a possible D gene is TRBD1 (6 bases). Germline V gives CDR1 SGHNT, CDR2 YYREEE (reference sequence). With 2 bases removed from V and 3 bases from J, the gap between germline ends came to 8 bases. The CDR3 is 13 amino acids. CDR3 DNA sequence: TGTGCCAGCAGCTTACAGGGTGACTATGGCTACACCTTC. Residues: CASSLQGDYGYTF.